This TCR beta chain came from a study of metastatic and nonmetastatic thyroid tumors (TCRdb year 2020). As for the study more broadly: The researchers compared repertoires between peripheral blood samples and tumor or nodule tissue samples from patients with malignant or benign thyroid disease.

For CDR1 and CDR2, the germline V gene lists MDHEN and SYDVKM. The cysteine opens and the phenylalanine closes a CDR3 of 15 amino acids. The read is trimmed to its CDR3 DNA, 45 bases read in frame from base 1. V trim: 5 bases; J trim: 3 bases; unmatched bases: 8. General study outcomes and caveats: In both blood and tumor samples, TCR beta diversity was reported to be significantly higher in malignant tumors than in benign nodules.

On this clone: This receptor's antigen is unknown. Base qualities were left out, and no much larger clone turns up one base away.

The library was built by means of PCR. Sequencing was carried out with an Illumina HiSeq 4000. High-throughput sequencing was used to profile the TCR beta-chain CDR3 region of each patient. The authors' analysis ran thus. A classifier to discriminate distant-metastatic papillary thyroid cancer patients was built from CDR3 differences across clinicopathological groups. The Shannon index was used to measure repertoire diversity, and the Morisita-Horn index was used to measure how similar tumor and blood repertoires were. Clones were called with MiXCR by TCRdb after fastp trimmed the public reads at Q25, and only in-frame beta chains were retained. What appears here as the V and J calls and clone size reflects TCRdb's work, not the paper's. This sample gives 60,000 or so clones in total; under 30% of them show up just once. Together, the top ten hold roughly 15% of the sample. None of the patients had been given any treatment before thyroid surgery. Patient clinical samples collected from about 2011 to 2018 were retrospectively analysed using T-cell receptor beta sequencing.

Source material: blood. This receptor was identified in a female donor with papillary thyroid cancer or a benign thyroid nodule (not recorded which). Some clones in this sample may be carry-over from other donors' samples. The chain is encoded by TRBV28 joined to TRBJ1-2, with 8 middle bases fitting TRBD1. The nucleotide sequence is TGTGCCAGCAGTCCCGGGACAGGTGGCTACTATGGCTACACCTTC. The resulting protein is CASSPGTGGYYGYTF.